Here is one T cell receptor beta chain with its context. Its target antigen remains unknown. A much larger clone differs by one base, so this may be a read error. The data originate from a study of early T cells in non-severe SARS-CoV-2 infection (TCRdb year 2021). Context from the whole study: TCR sequencing used bulk RNA from unsorted whole blood, so alpha and beta chains could not be paired. Beyond this particular receptor, the publication reports: VDJdb matching was skewed toward anti-spike CD8 responses, so virus-specific expansions were likely underestimated and private and CD4 specificities were missed.

The study was a case-control design nested within a healthcare worker cohort in London, UK, with weekly nasopharyngeal swab PCR tests and blood sampling. Healthcare workers were recruited during the week of the UK lockdown, between 23 and 31 March 2020, and followed weekly for up to roughly 15 weeks. Preparation of the library involved 5' RACE. The reads were generated on a NextSeq 500. To correct for sequencing error and PCR bias, the TCR library protocol tagged individual cDNA molecules with unique molecular identifiers. TCR alpha and beta chains were both sequenced, and the abundances of alpha and beta sequences in each sample were closely correlated with each other. In the authors' own workflow: Decombinator V4 was used to annotate TCR sequences for V gene, J gene and CDR3. TCRs were defined as expanded if a significant change between any two time points was detected under a Poisson model with p below 0.0001. TCR abundances were normalised to the total number of TCRs sequenced per sample and expressed as counts per million. A search of VDJdb, accessed on 1 November 2021, was run for TCRs annotated to CMV, EBV and SARS-CoV-2, with TCRs annotated for multiple antigens excluded. The public reads were quality trimmed at Q25 with fastp and then assembled into clones with MiXCR by TCRdb, keeping productive beta chains. Rows are combined by CDR3 protein, so each entry shows the most common genes and DNA. The V and J calls shown here were made by TCRdb, not taken from the authors' results. The sample records some 58,000 distinct CDR3 sequences, over 10% of which are singletons. Clones ranked in the top ten supply around 3.9% of the sample.

The sequenced sample was whole blood. This receptor was identified in an adult who was a healthcare worker with PCR-confirmed SARS-CoV-2 infection or an uninfected control (not recorded which).

The CDR3 reads CASSYSKGKLDTDTQYF. The sequenced DNA: TGTGCCAGCAGTTACTCGAAAGGAAAGCTAGACACAGATACGCAGTATTTT. The chain uses TRBV6-2 or TRBV6-3 and TRBJ2-3, with the D gene too uncertain to name. From its cysteine to its phenylalanine, the CDR3 spans 17 amino acids. Only CDR3 DNA is held: 51 bases, read in frame from base 1. Per the germline V gene, MNHEY is the CDR1 and SVGEGT is the CDR2. V is cut by 0 bases and J by 2 bases, and the space between the germline ends is 15 bases.